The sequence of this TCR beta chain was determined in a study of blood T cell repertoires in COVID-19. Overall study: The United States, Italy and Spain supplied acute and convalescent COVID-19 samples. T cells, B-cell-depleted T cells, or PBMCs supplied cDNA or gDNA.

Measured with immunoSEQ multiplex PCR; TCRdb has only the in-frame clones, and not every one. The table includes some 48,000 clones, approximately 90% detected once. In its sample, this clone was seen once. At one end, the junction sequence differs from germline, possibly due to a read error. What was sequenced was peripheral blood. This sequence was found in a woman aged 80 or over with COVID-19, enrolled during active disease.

This CDR3 reads CASSPTDGSTIYF. Written as DNA, the CDR3 is TGTGCCAGCTCACCAACAGACGGAAGCACCATATATTTT. The chain recombines TRBV18 with TRBJ1-3; no firm D call. The CDR3 extends over 13 amino acids. CDR1 and CDR2 (germline): KGHSH, LQKENI. Drawing the rest from reference TRBV18 and TRBJ1-3, the complete variable domain is NAGVMQNPRHLVRRRGQEARLRCSPMKGHSHVYWYRQLPEEGLKFMVYLQKENIIDESGMPKERFSAEFPKEGPSILRIQQVVRGDSAAYFCASSPTDGSTIYFGEGSWLTVV.